This entry concerns a single TCR beta chain. This clone has only one observation. What antigen it recognizes has not been identified. No quality values exist for individual bases; no much larger clone is one base distant. Donors formed part of the validation cohort, which comprised 120 subjects and was distinct from the first cohort of 550 to 850 subjects. Library prep was done by the immunoSEQ multiplex PCR assay. In the source study's methods: A statistical classification framework was developed to diagnose cytomegalovirus status using the catalog of TCR beta chain sequences. Here the immuneACCESS table is served through TCRdb, limited to in-frame sequences with V and J called. Missing clones are a known gap in these copies; in checked studies unresolved V genes cover under half, and the rest lacks a known reason. The V and J calls and the clone size are those of that table, but D and trimming were determined from the DNA. This sample comprises 330,000 or so clones, approximately 90% of them detected only once. The ten largest clones add up to about 0.91% of the sample.

The data were taken from a study of cytomegalovirus exposure and HLA in healthy donors (dated by TCRdb to the late 2010s). About the study as a whole: The roughly 700 repertoires of the first cohort and the 110 or so validation repertoires were produced on the same platform, according to a later analysis. The study was designed to test whether signatures of past pathogen exposure could be identified by cataloging public T cell receptors. A separate validation cohort of about 110 different subjects was used in addition to the roughly 670-subject first cohort. The study combined high-throughput TCR immunosequencing, statistical association of individual TCRs with disease status, and machine learning to predict cytomegalovirus infection status. Results the study describes overall, beyond this receptor: Across donors, most TCR sequences were observed very rarely, whereas some public TCRs were present in many individuals. The study listed 164 TCR beta chains as associated with cytomegalovirus. A later analysis had no HLA typing for the validation cohort, so co-occurrence there was scored across all 120 or so repertoires. It was suggested by the authors that the approach could potentially be generalized to other disease states and immunological phenotypes. Three of the identified cytomegalovirus-associated TCR beta chains were confirmed in vitro to be specific for cytomegalovirus antigens. A later analysis found that TCRs clustered in the first cohort also tended to co-occur in the 120 validation repertoires, with about 94% of cluster scores above 0. The classifier was reported to diagnose cytomegalovirus status with high specificity and sensitivity in both the original and validation cohorts.

Sequenced material: PBMCs. The clonotype was recovered from a woman between 18 and 29 years old in good health and CMV-seronegative.

In nucleotides, the sequence is TGTGCCAGCTCACTCCGGGACAGGGGTCCCTACGAGCAGTACTTC. Its protein is CASSLRDRGPYEQYF. The sequence joins TRBV18 to TRBJ2-7; 10 central nucleotides agree with TRBD1. From cysteine to phenylalanine, the CDR3 is 15 amino acids long. Solely the CDR3 DNA is kept, with 45 bases framed from the first base. CDR1 and CDR2 are drawn from the germline V gene: KGHSH, LQKENI. The V end gives up 4 bases and the J end 2 bases, leaving 5 bases in the junction not matched to a gene. Full variable domain (CDR3 extended with the reference TRBV18 and TRBJ2-7 proteins): NAGVMQNPRHLVRRRGQEARLRCSPMKGHSHVYWYRQLPEEGLKFMVYLQKENIIDESGMPKERFSAEFPKEGPSILRIQQVVRGDSAAYFCASSLRDRGPYEQYFGPGTRLTVT.